Following are 15 T cell receptor beta chains from one sample sequenced in a study of PD-L1 blockade in urothelial cancer (dated by TCRdb to 2016 to 2017). The library was generated by the immunoSEQ multiplex PCR assay. TCRdb holds this immuneACCESS table with in-frame rearrangements only. Some clones are missing; in checked studies, unresolved V genes explain under half, and the rest has no known cause. This sample gives approximately 51,000 clones in total; more than 70% of them show up just once. The top ten clones comprise 22% of the sample. Explained via the paper, the time point label denotes: pretreatment peripheral blood. Sequencing was performed on PBMCs, taken around atezolizumab (anti-PD-L1) treatment. The receptors were gathered from a man in his 60s with urothelial cancer.

This clone was seen a single time. The gene calls are TRBV4-1 and TRBJ1-6; D not certain. The CDR3 spans 18 residues. V was pared by 1 base and J by 6 bases, with 19 bases between. Germline assignment: CDR1 MGHRA and CDR2 YSYEKL. CDR3 region: CASSQVWALSVINSPLHF. The CDR3, as DNA: TGCGCCAGCAGCCAAGTTTGGGCCCTTTCGGTAATTAATTCACCCCTCCACTTT.

V and J are TRBV5-1 and TRBJ1-1; 12 nucleotides agree with TRBD1. The CDR3 length is 14 residues. Germline V gene sequence: CDR1 SGHRS, CDR2 YFSETQ. V was pared by 3 bases and J by 6 bases, with 3 bases of the junction left unmatched. Here the CDR3 reads CASSSWDRGPEAFF. As DNA, the CDR3 is TGCGCCAGCAGCTCGTGGGACAGGGGGCCTGAAGCTTTCTTT.

In this sample, this clone turned up a few times. This sequence joins TRBV5-1 and TRBJ1-1; D not resolved. The CDR3 totals 14 residues. V was cut by 0 bases and J by 11 bases, with 17 bases left in between. Germline assignment: CDR1 SGHRS and CDR2 YFSETQ. CDR3 sequence reads: CASSLAEAVYLAFF. Here the CDR3 DNA reads TGCGCCAGCAGCTTGGCCGAGGCGGTATATCTGGCTTTCTTT.

This chain uses TRBV4-1 with TRBJ2-1; 7 positions match TRBD1. This CDR3 contains 20 residues. J gave up 5 bases and V 1 base, and 20 bases lay outside the gene matches. The germline gives CDR1 MGHRA, CDR2 YSYEKL. In DNA form, the CDR3 reads TGCGCCAGCAGCCAAGCAGGCAGGGGGTCTCTCGACACAACAAACAATGAGCAGTTCTTC. Its translation is CASSQAGRGSLDTTNNEQFF.

The chain links TRBV5-8 to TRBJ2-4; 9 bases align to TRBD1. Looked up from germline, CDR1 is SGHTS and CDR2 is YDEGEE. V shed 2 bases, J shed 8 bases, and the junction held 8 bases outside the gene matches. There are 15 residues in the CDR3. The CDR3 protein is CASSFGTGTLDIQYF. CDR3 DNA: TGTGCCAGCAGCTTCGGGACAGGGACTTTGGACATTCAGTACTTC.

The genes are TRBV11-2 and TRBJ2-1, with 10 bases fitting TRBD2. V was pared by 5 bases and J by 4 bases, with 5 bases of the junction left unmatched. In germline, CDR1 is SGHAT, CDR2 FQNNGV. The CDR3 extends over 15 amino acids. Written as DNA, the CDR3 is TGTGCCAGCAGCCCCGGGACTAGCGCTTACAATGAGCAGTTCTTC. Protein sequence: CASSPGTSAYNEQFF.

The rearrangement uses TRBV5-1 and TRBJ2-3; 10 bases agree with TRBD1. The CDR3 sequence is 15 residues long. The germline CDR1 and CDR2 sequences are SGHRS and YFSETQ. Losses at the gene ends were 6 bases for V and 5 bases for J; bases not matched to a gene: 9. The CDR3 here is CASTQRGQGIDTQYF. The CDR3, as DNA: TGCGCCAGCACCCAGCGGGGACAGGGGATAGATACGCAGTATTTT.

This chain connects TRBV11-2 to TRBJ1-1, with unresolved D. Germline-derived CDR1 and CDR2 are SGHAT and FQNNGV. The CDR3 runs 14 residues. V was shortened by 4 bases and J by 2 bases, with 11 bases between the two germline ends. Here the CDR3 reads CASSSGLTNTEAFF. DNA for the CDR3: TGTGCCAGCAGCTCCGGACTCACCAACACTGAAGCTTTCTTT. The entire variable domain, with the rest obtained from reference TRBV11-2 and TRBJ1-1, is as follows: EAGVAQSPRYKIIEKRQSVAFWCNPISGHATLYWYQQILGQGPKLLIQFQNNGVVDDSQLPKDRFSAERLKGVDSTLKIQPAKLEDSAVYLCASSSGLTNTEAFFGQGTRLTVV.

The rearrangement uses TRBV30 and TRBJ2-7; D not certain. This CDR3 has 12 residues. Germline V gene data show CDR1 as GTSNPN and CDR2 as SVGIG (reference sequence). With 1 base removed from V and 4 bases from J, the gap between germline ends came to 8 bases. This CDR3 is CAWSERVYEQYF. The CDR3 bases are TGTGCCTGGAGTGAACGGGTGTACGAGCAGTACTTC.

The rearrangement links TRBV5-1 to TRBJ2-7; 7 bases fit TRBD2. V lost 6 bases, J lost 5 bases, and 23 bases stayed unmatched. The germline V gene has CDR1 SGHRS and CDR2 YFSETQ. The CDR3 contains 18 residues. CDR3 sequence reads: CASTSRTSATSYGHEQYF. CDR3 nucleotide sequence: TGCGCCAGCACCTCGCGGACTAGTGCAACTTCGTACGGGCACGAGCAGTACTTC.

The chain couples TRBV5-1 to TRBJ1-2; D remains unclear. Germline V gene lookup returns CDR1 SGHRS and CDR2 YFSETQ. The CDR3 covers 15 residues. The V gene lost 0 bases and the J gene lost 8 bases, with 17 bases spanning the gap. The CDR3 loop reads CASSLAPQQAHGYTF. The CDR3 nucleotides are TGCGCCAGCAGCTTGGCTCCTCAGCAGGCCCACGGCTACACCTTC.

V usage is TRBV30 and J usage is TRBJ1-1; unclear D gene. The CDR3 runs to 14 residues. The ends were cut back, 2 bases at V and 1 base at J, with 11 bases in the middle. Germline V CDR1 and CDR2: GTSNPN, SVGIG (reference sequence). Here the CDR3 DNA reads TGTGCCTGGAGTATGGGCAATAGGAACACTGAAGCTTTCTTT. Amino acid sequence: CAWSMGNRNTEAFF.

The chain links TRBV5-4 to TRBJ1-2, with D perhaps TRBD1 (5 bases). V shed 2 bases and J shed 7 bases, with 12 bases lying between them. This CDR3 has 13 amino acids. Looked up from germline, CDR1 is SGHNT and CDR2 is YYREEE (reference sequence). CDR3 loop: CASSFDSVGGYTF. CDR3 coding DNA: TGTGCCAGCAGCTTCGACAGTGTGGGTGGCTACACCTTC.

There are a few counts of this clone. The chain joins TRBV5-1 to TRBJ2-3; D is possibly TRBD2 (6 bases). The CDR3 spans 15 residues. The germline V and J ends were trimmed by 4 bases and 1 base, with 13 bases remaining between them. CDR1 and CDR2 (germline): SGHRS, YFSETQ. In DNA, the CDR3 is TGCGCCAGCAGCGGGGGACTCGTAGGCACAGATACGCAGTATTTT. Residues: CASSGGLVGTDTQYF.

This clone was picked up one time. The chain has TRBV11-2 and TRBJ1-6; the match to TRBD1 covers 10 bases. The V gene end was trimmed by 6 bases and the J gene end by 0 bases; junction bases not matched to a gene: 11. Germline V gene lookup returns CDR1 SGHAT and CDR2 FQNNGV. This CDR3 contains 19 residues. The CDR3 loop is CASRPGGQGTSSYNSPLHF. In DNA, the CDR3 is TGTGCCAGCAGACCGGGGGGACAGGGGACCAGCTCCTATAATTCACCCCTCCACTTT.